This T cell receptor beta chain was documented in a study of T-cell memory formation after mild COVID-19 (dated by TCRdb to 2020 to 2023). About the study as a whole: TCR sequence clusters from the two donors were found to be largely donor specific. The cohort comprised two young, previously healthy adult volunteers, one female and one male. Longitudinal TCRalpha and TCRbeta repertoire sequencing tracked T-cell clones expanding and contracting after mild COVID-19 in a couple of donors. Points the paper makes about the study in general: Some responding clones were detected in pre-infection memory, suggesting pre-existing cross-reactive memory T cells joined the SARS-CoV-2 response. Only a couple of mild cases were covered in the study, and larger cohorts including severe cases with pre-infection samples were considered necessary. Balanced CD4/CD8 phenotypes were observed for clones contracting from day 15 to 85, whereas a bias towards CD4+ was observed for a second wave of clones expanding from day 15 to 37. The second-wave clones that peaked on day 37 were not confirmed to be SARS-CoV-2 specific. Contracting CD4+ clones turned up mainly in the CM and EM memory subsets, whereas EMRA was where CD8+ clones were enriched.

V loses 0 bases of germline sequence and J loses 9 bases, and the interval between the two ends is 7 bases. Including cysteine and phenylalanine, the CDR3 has 12 amino acids. The retained sequence is limited to the CDR3, 36 bases, with the frame set at the first base. From the germline V gene, CDR1 is SGHRS and CDR2 is YFSETQ. As concerns this clonotype: The specificity of this receptor is unknown. Within one base of it there is no much larger clone, and no base qualities were kept.

Ficoll-Paque density gradient centrifugation was used to isolate PBMCs. Sequencer: Illumina NovaSeq 6000. TCRalpha and TCRbeta cDNA libraries were built by 5'RACE with constant-segment primers, adding sample barcodes and unique molecular identifiers. Trizol reagent was used to extract RNA from every sample. Amplification of the libraries took two PCR steps, and the second step added a second sample barcode plus Illumina TruSeq adapters. Sequencing of the libraries was done on an Illumina NovaSeq, producing 2 x 150 bp paired-end reads. Per the authors' processing: With migec v1.2.7, reads were demultiplexed and then collapsed into UMI-guided consensus sequences. Using mixcr v2.1.11, the UMI consensuses were aligned to TRA and TRB V and J templates and assembled into clonotypes. Clonotypes were classified as expanded or contracted when called significant by both edgeR and NoisET, with noise models trained on biological replicates. For edgeR calls, the thresholds were a false discovery rate-adjusted p below 0.01 and a log2 fold-change of 1. PCA with hierarchical clustering of max-normalized trajectories of the 1000 most abundant clonotypes was used as exploratory dynamics analysis. Separately sequenced CD4+ and CD8+ repertoires were used to assign a CD4 or CD8 phenotype to each responding clone. The public reads were run again by TCRdb, first through fastp at Q25 and then through MiXCR, and only productive beta chains were kept. All rows with the same CDR3 protein become a single entry with the most common DNA and genes. The V and J calls and clone size come from TCRdb's table, not from the authors' own analysis. The sample includes about 320,000 distinct CDR3 sequences, with around an eighth observed a single time. Of the sample, approximately 22% falls within the top ten clones.

The sequence is built from TRBV5-1 and TRBJ2-1; the D gene is unclear. Sequenced: PBMCs or a T cell subset sorted from them (not recorded which). This sequence was found in a man aged 18-30 years who had mild COVID-19 (a few samples of this study predate the infection). The sample titles of this study are shuffled in the database, so cell type and time point are left out; the donor was told from shared clones. Read as DNA, the sequence is TGCGCCAGCAGCTTGGCGCCGGCTGAGCAGTTCTTC. Its product reads: CASSLAPAEQFF.